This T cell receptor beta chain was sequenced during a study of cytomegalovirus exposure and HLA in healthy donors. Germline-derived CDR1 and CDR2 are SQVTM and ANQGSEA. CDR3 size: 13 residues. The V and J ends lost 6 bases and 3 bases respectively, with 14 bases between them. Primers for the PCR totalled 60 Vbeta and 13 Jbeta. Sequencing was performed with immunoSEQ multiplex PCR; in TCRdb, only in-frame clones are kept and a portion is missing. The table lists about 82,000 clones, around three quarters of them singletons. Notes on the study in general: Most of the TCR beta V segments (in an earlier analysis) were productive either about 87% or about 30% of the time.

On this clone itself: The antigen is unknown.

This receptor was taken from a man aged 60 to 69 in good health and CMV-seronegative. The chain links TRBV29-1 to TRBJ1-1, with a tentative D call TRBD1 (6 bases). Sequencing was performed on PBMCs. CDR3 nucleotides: TGCAGCGTGCCCAATACAGGGCACACTGAAGCTTTCTTT. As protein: CSVPNTGHTEAFF.